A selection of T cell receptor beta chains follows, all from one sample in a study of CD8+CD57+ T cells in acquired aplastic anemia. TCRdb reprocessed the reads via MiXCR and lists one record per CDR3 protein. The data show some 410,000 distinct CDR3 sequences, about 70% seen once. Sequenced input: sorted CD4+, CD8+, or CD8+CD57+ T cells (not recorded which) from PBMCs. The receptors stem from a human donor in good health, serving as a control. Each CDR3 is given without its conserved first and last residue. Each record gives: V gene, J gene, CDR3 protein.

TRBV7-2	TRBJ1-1	ASSVRANTEAF
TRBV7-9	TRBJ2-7	ASSVSGDIGEQY
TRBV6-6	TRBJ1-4	ASSYAGESANEKLF
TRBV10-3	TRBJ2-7	ATTGKGTYEEY
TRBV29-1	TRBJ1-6	SARGRDSPLH
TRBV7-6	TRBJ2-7	ASSLALGPSYEQY
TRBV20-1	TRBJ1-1	SAAPGTGLNTEAF
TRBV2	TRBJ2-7	ASSEGYAGQY
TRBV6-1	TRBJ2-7	ASSDAGQAEGPSYEQY
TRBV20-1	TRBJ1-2	SARDAVNYGYT
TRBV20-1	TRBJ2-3	SDLSGATDTQY
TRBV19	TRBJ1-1	ASSMGRGSGTEAF
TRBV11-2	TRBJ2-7	ATSPETGGNEQY
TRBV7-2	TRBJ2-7	ASSPSRSEQY
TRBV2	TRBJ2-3	ASRDSGTDTQY
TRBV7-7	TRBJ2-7	ASRERADEQY
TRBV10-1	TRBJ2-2	ASSAIRGREGGELF
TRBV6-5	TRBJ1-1	ASSPRQGPNEAF
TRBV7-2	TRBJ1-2	ASSFAGESGYT
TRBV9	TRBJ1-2	ASSVQGASGYGYT
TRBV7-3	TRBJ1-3	ASSLQGPGNKTY
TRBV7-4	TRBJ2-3	ASSVGLGTDTGS
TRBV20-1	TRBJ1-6	SARTGQGDSPLH
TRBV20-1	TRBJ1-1	SARRNSAEGTEAF
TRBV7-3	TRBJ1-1	ASSPGRANTEAF
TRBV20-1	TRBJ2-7	SARDRGFPYEQY
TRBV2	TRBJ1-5	ASSVDGANQPQH